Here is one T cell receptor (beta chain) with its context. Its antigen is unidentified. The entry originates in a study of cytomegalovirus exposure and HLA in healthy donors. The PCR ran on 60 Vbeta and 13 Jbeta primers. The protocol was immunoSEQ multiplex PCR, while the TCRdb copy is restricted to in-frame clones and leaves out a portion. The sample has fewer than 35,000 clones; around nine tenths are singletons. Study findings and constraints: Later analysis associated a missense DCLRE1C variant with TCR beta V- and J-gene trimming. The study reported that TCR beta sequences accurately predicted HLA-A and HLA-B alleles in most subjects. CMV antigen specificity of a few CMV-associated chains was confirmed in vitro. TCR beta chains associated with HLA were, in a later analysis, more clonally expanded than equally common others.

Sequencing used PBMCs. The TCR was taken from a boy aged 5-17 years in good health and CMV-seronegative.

The CDR3 region is CATSDRGRTGELFF. The CDR3 DNA reads as TGTGCCACCTCGGACAGGGGGCGAACCGGGGAGCTGTTTTTT. The J gene is TRBJ2-2, the V gene TRBV19, with 11 bases lining up with TRBD1. The V gene end was trimmed by 10 bases and the J gene end by 5 bases; junction bases not matched to a gene: 6. The CDR3 is 14 amino acids. Germline V gives CDR1 LNHDA, CDR2 SQIVND (reference sequence). The full variable domain, its missing parts supplied by reference TRBV19 and TRBJ2-2, is DGGITQSPKYLFRKEGQNVTLSCEQNLNHDAMYWYRQDPGQGLRLIYYSQIVNDFQKGDIAEGYSVSREKKESFPLTVTSAQKNPTAFYLCATSDRGRTGELFFGEGSRLTVL.